A single sample is the source of the 22 T cell receptor beta chains below, sequenced in a study of shared clonotypes between healthy human individuals (dated by TCRdb to about 2020). Library preparation was by the immunoSEQ multiplex PCR assay. TCRdb took over this immuneACCESS table, retaining in-frame rearrangements with V and J assigned. Such tables are incomplete; in checked studies, under half of the missing clones stem from an unresolved V gene, and the remainder is unexplained. The table for this sample lists some 1,100,000 clones; 75% to 80% of them were counted only once. Together, the top ten hold more than 0.5% of the sample. The sequenced sample consisted of memory CD4+ T cells from PBMCs. This specimen's cell subset or site label, interpreted: CD45RA-negative fraction. These receptors were obtained from a man younger than 30 in good health. Some clones in this sample may be carry-over from other donors' samples.

The CDR3 protein is CASSGTSGMGNIQYF. The CDR3 nucleotides are TGTGCCAGCAGCGGGACTAGCGGGATGGGGAACATTCAGTACTTC. The rearrangement uses TRBV5-4 and TRBJ2-4, with 13 positions matching TRBD2. From germline, CDR1 is SGHNT and CDR2 YYREEE (reference sequence). V gave up 4 bases and J gave up 7 bases; unmatched junction bases: 5. This CDR3 has 15 amino acids. The variable domain in full, with the rest retrieved from reference TRBV5-4 and TRBJ2-4, is ETGVTQSPTHLIKTRGQQVTLRCSSQSGHNTVSWYQQALGQGPQFIFQYYREEENGRGNFPPRFSGLQFPNYSSELNVNALELDDSALYLCASSGTSGMGNIQYFGAGTRLSVL.

This clone was observed a handful of times. This same CDR3 is encoded by further DNA sequences in the sample. The J gene is TRBJ2-3, the V gene TRBV6-5; 7 bases are shared with TRBD1. V shed 2 bases and J 3 bases; nucleotides not matched to a gene: 2. The length of the CDR3 is 14 residues. Per germline, CDR1 MNHEY and CDR2 SVGAGI. CDR3 loop: CASSYRQGTDTQYF. CDR3 bases: TGTGCCAGCAGTTACCGACAGGGAACAGATACGCAGTATTTT.

The chain recombines TRBV2 with TRBJ2-2; no clear D gene. Per germline, CDR1 SNHLY and CDR2 FYNNEI. The CDR3 runs 13 residues. The ends were cut back, 7 bases at V and 3 bases at J, with 9 bases in the middle. The CDR3, as DNA: TGTGCCAGCAAAAAGGGCTACACCGGGGAGCTGTTTTTT. Translated: CASKKGYTGELFF. Supplemented by reference TRBV2 and TRBJ2-2, the full variable domain reads EPEVTQTPSHQVTQMGQEVILRCVPISNHLYFYWYRQILGQKVEFLVSFYNNEISEKSEIFDDQFSVERPDGSNFTLKIRSTKLEDSAMYFCASKKGYTGELFFGEGSRLTVL.

The chain combines TRBV28 with TRBJ1-1; possible D gene TRBD1, 5 bases. This CDR3 spans 14 amino acids. Germline CDR1 reads MDHEN; CDR2 reads SYDVKM. Trimming cost V 4 bases and J 6 bases, with 15 bases left between them. The CDR3 loop is CASSSPDRPAEAFF. DNA for the CDR3: TGTGCCAGCAGTTCTCCCGACAGACCCGCTGAAGCTTTCTTT.

Only one count was recorded for this clone. V usage is TRBV28 and J usage is TRBJ2-3; the D gene is possibly TRBD1 (6 bases). The CDR3 consists of 14 residues. Germline loops: CDR1 MDHEN, CDR2 SYDVKM. Trimming cost V 7 bases and J 6 bases, with 17 bases left between them. Here the CDR3 reads CASTNGQRSDTQYF. The CDR3 region has the DNA TGTGCCAGCACCAATGGACAGCGCTCCGATACGCAGTATTTT.

The chain uses TRBV5-8 and TRBJ1-1, with unresolved D. Trimming shortened V by 2 bases and J by 0 bases, and 8 bases separated the two germline ends. There are 14 residues in the CDR3. From germline, CDR1 is SGHTS and CDR2 YDEGEE. The CDR3 DNA is TGTGCCAGCAGCTTCGACGGAATGAACACTGAAGCTTTCTTT. It encodes CASSFDGMNTEAFF.

The genes are TRBV7-8 and TRBJ2-2; no clear D gene. The CDR3 runs to 13 residues. The V end was cut by 5 bases, the J end by 3 bases, with 7 bases between. Per the germline V gene, CDR1 is SGHVS and CDR2 is FQNEAQ. CDR3 region: CASSGRYTGELFF. The DNA of the CDR3 is TGTGCCAGCAGCGGAAGGTACACCGGGGAGCTGTTTTTT.

This clone was seen a handful of times. The junction shows a germline mismatch at one end, possibly a read error. The V and J genes are TRBV5-1 and TRBJ2-1, with D perhaps matching TRBD1 (5 bases). Per the germline V gene, CDR1 is SGHRS and CDR2 is YFSETQ. The CDR3 has 13 residues. In DNA, the CDR3 is TGCGCCAGCAGCTTATCAGGGTACAGTGAGCAGTTCTTC. Its translation is CASSLSGYSEQFF. The full variable domain, in which reference TRBV5-1 and TRBJ2-1 provide the parts outside the CDR3, is KAGVTQTPRYLIKTRGQQVTLSCSPISGHRSVSWYQQTPGQGLQFLFEYFSETQRNKGNFPGRFSGRQFSNSRSEMNVSTLELGDSALYLCASSLSGYSEQFFGPGTRLTVL.

The V gene is TRBV6-6, the J gene TRBJ1-2, with D possibly matching TRBD1 (5 bases). Germline-derived CDR1 and CDR2 are MNHNY and SVGAGI (reference sequence). CDR3 size: 14 residues. Deletions cut 5 bases from V and 4 bases from J, with 14 bases between. The CDR3 is CASSIAGVGYGYTF. CDR3 nucleotides: TGTGCCAGCAGTATTGCGGGGGTAGGCTATGGCTACACCTTC.

V and J are TRBV14 and TRBJ2-1; D ambiguous. V was clipped by 1 base and J by 4 bases, with 11 bases between them. CDR1 is SGHDN and CDR2 is FVKESK in the germline V gene. CDR3 length: 15 residues. The CDR3 DNA reads TGTGCCAGCAGCCAAGGGTCAGGATTATACAATGAGCAGTTCTTC. Translation gives CASSQGSGLYNEQFF.

In this sample, this clone turned up once. V usage is TRBV30 and J usage is TRBJ1-6; D uncertain. The CDR3 contains 13 residues. V gave up 5 bases and J gave up 0 bases, with 5 bases separating them. Germline loops: CDR1 GTSNPN, CDR2 SVGIG (reference sequence). The CDR3 region is CAWGSSYNSPLHF. The CDR3 DNA reads TGTGCCTGGGGGAGCTCCTATAATTCACCCCTCCACTTT. The full variable domain, in which reference TRBV30 and TRBJ1-6 provide the parts outside the CDR3, is SQTIHQWPATLVQPVGSPLSLECTVEGTSNPNLYWYRQAAGRGLQLLFYSVGIGQISSEVPQNLSASRPQDRQFILSSKKLLLSDSGFYLCAWGSSYNSPLHFGNGTRLTVT.

The gene calls are TRBV4-1 and TRBJ1-2; D not resolved. CDR3 length: 14 residues. Germline CDR1 reads MGHRA; CDR2 reads YSYEKL. The germline V and J ends were trimmed by 1 base and 4 bases, with 10 bases remaining between them. The CDR3 here is CASSQGPALYGYTF. The DNA of the CDR3 is TGCGCCAGCAGCCAAGGACCAGCTCTCTATGGCTACACCTTC.

This chain uses TRBV15 with TRBJ2-2, with D perhaps TRBD2 (5 bases). Trimming shortened V by 0 bases and J by 4 bases, and 9 bases separated the two germline ends. Germline V lookup: CDR1 LNHNV, CDR2 YYDKDF (reference sequence). CDR3 length: 15 residues. CDR3 residues: CATSRDLRVTGELFF. For the CDR3, the DNA is TGTGCCACCAGCAGAGATTTGCGGGTCACCGGGGAGCTGTTTTTT.

The chain couples TRBV4-2 to TRBJ2-7; D not certain. CDR1 and CDR2 from the germline V gene are LGHNA and YNFKEQ. V lost 3 bases and J 0 bases, leaving 12 bases between the germline ends. This CDR3 has 15 residues. In DNA form, the CDR3 reads TGTGCCAGCAGCCACTTTCTCACAAACTCCTACGAGCAGTACTTC. Translated, it gives CASSHFLTNSYEQYF.

The V call is TRBV6-1, the J call TRBJ1-4; D is undetermined. This CDR3 comprises 15 residues. Per the germline V gene, CDR1 is MNHNS and CDR2 is SASEGT. Trimming took 6 bases from V and 0 from J, leaving 11 bases between them. The CDR3 bases are TGTGCCAGCAGAAGAGGTGGGGCAACTAATGAAAAACTGTTTTTT. Translation gives CASRRGGATNEKLFF.

The gene calls are TRBV29-1 and TRBJ2-3, with 9 bases that match TRBD1. The CDR3 totals 14 residues. Unmatched junction bases numbered 9, after V lost 8 bases and J lost 3 bases. Germline V gene data show CDR1 as SQVTM and CDR2 as ANQGSEA. CDR3 sequence reads: CSTGRQGVTDTQYF. CDR3 nucleotide sequence: TGCAGCACTGGGCGACAGGGGGTTACAGATACGCAGTATTTT.

As concerns this clone: Other nucleotide sequences from this sample produce the same CDR3. The chain uses TRBV6-1 and TRBJ1-2; D is unresolved. Germline loops: CDR1 MNHNS, CDR2 SASEGT. The CDR3 extends over 12 amino acids. Trimming stripped 1 base from V and 8 bases from J, with 8 bases between. In DNA, the CDR3 is TGTGCCAGCAGTGAAGACACGGACGGCTACACCTTC. Translation gives CASSEDTDGYTF.

The chain carries TRBV30 and TRBJ2-1, with 14 bases identical to TRBD2. Germline-derived CDR1 and CDR2 are GTSNPN and SVGIG (reference sequence). The CDR3 length is 14 residues. The V gene end was trimmed by 4 bases and the J gene end by 10 bases; junction bases not matched to a gene: 6. CDR3 sequence (DNA): TGTGCCTGGACGACTAGCGGGAGGGCCGTAGAGCAGTTCTTC. The encoded protein is CAWTTSGRAVEQFF.

As concerns this clone: A far larger clone is one base from this, pointing to a likely read error. This chain uses TRBV6-6 with TRBJ1-1, with 7 bases aligning to TRBD1. The length of the CDR3 is 14 residues. Germline V gene lookup returns CDR1 MNHNY and CDR2 SVGAGI (reference sequence). V shed 0 bases and J 4 bases; nucleotides not matched to a gene: 2. The CDR3 region is CASSYSTGSTEAFF. DNA for the CDR3: TGTGCCAGCAGTTACTCGACAGGGAGCACTGAAGCTTTCTTT.

The chain recombines TRBV4-2 with TRBJ2-3; TRBD2 matches 7 bases. CDR1 is LGHNA and CDR2 is YNFKEQ in the germline V gene. J lost 3 bases, V lost 0 bases, and 9 bases had no gene match. This CDR3 is 17 amino acids long. In DNA form, the CDR3 reads TGTGCCAGCAGCCAAGATGGGGGGGGTGAAGTGACAGATACGCAGTATTTT. Translation: CASSQDGGGEVTDTQYF.

The chain links TRBV13 to TRBJ1-4; D is unclear. This CDR3 is 14 amino acids long. Trimming removed 5 bases from V and 8 bases from J, with 15 bases in between. Germline CDR1 PRHDT, CDR2 FYEKMQ (reference sequence). The CDR3 nucleotides are TGTGCCAGCAGCCCATCCGGGAGGGCGGAAAAACTGTTTTTT. Encoded protein: CASSPSGRAEKLFF.

The chain uses TRBV7-9 and TRBJ2-7; 8 nucleotides match TRBD1. The CDR3 runs 17 residues. J was trimmed by 2 bases and V by 5 bases; bases with no gene match: 14. Germline V gene sequence: CDR1 SEHNR, CDR2 FQNEAQ (reference sequence). CDR3 sequence (DNA): TGTGCCAGCAGCCTGACAACCGGGACAGGAATCCCCTACGAGCAGTACTTC. Residues: CASSLTTGTGIPYEQYF.